This section outlines one T cell receptor beta chain sequence together with its context. V lost 2 bases, J lost 6 bases, and 10 bases stayed unmatched. The CDR3 runs 17 residues. Germline CDR1 is LGHDT and CDR2 is YNNKEL (reference sequence). These data originate in a study of blood T cell repertoires in COVID-19. Authors' data handling: Scientists estimated how many nucleated cells there were by amplifying reference gene primers. The repertoire was sequenced with immunoSEQ multiplex PCR; TCRdb's copy has only in-frame clones and lacks some. V, J and clone size derive from that table, while D and trimming were established from the DNA sequence. This table holds about 160,000 clones, about 80% found once.

This chain links TRBV3-1 (or the pseudogene TRBV3-2) with TRBJ1-1; TRBD1 matches at 12 bases. Material for sequencing was peripheral blood. The clonotype comes from a man in his fifties or sixties with acute or convalescent COVID-19. CDR3: CASSQPGQGAGGAEAFF. CDR3 coding DNA: TGTGCCAGCAGCCAACCGGGACAGGGGGCGGGAGGGGCTGAAGCTTTCTTT.